The T cell receptor beta chain described here comes from a study of CD8+ T cells in alopecia areata. Across the whole study: In an open-label trial, patients got 5 to 10 mg tofacitinib twice daily. Patients took tofacitinib for 6 to 18 months, followed by 6 drug-free months.

RNA, once extracted, was reverse transcribed into cDNA for use as the sequencing template. Generated by immunoSEQ multiplex PCR, the TCRdb table keeps only in-frame clones and is missing some. The profile shows 9,000 to 13,000 clones, roughly 56% of them singletons. Study-wide results and caveats: Mice showed clearer TCR sharing than patients did, a gap that was possibly HLA-related.

This clone was seen a handful of times. What it binds is unknown. Lesional scalp tissue (obtained by punch biopsy) and peripheral blood were collected from alopecia areata patients. The CDR3 sequence is 16 residues long. CDR1 and CDR2 from the germline V gene are MNHNY and SVGAGI (reference sequence). V lost 5 bases, J lost 0 bases, and 7 bases stayed unmatched. The TCR originated in a human donor with alopecia areata. The chain joins TRBV6-6 to TRBJ1-5; 7 bases align to TRBD1. This specimen was skin, taken at week 0. CDR3 sequence (DNA): TGTGCCAGCAGTACGGGACAGAGATATAGCAATCAGCCCCAGCATTTT. This gives the protein CASSTGQRYSNQPQHF.